One and the same sample provided the 8 T cell receptor beta chains below, sequenced in a study of Graves' ophthalmopathy and Graves' hyperthyroidism. Amplification targeted the TCR beta CDR3 regions, with RNA transcripts as the source material. First-round RT-PCR with HTBI primers preceded a second-round multiplex PCR. TCRdb re-analysed the multiplex PCR reads in MiXCR, keeping a single row per CDR3 protein. The sample yields hundreds of thousands of distinct CDR3 sequences, roughly 41% seen once. Sequenced: peripheral blood. The receptors come from an adult man with Graves' ophthalmopathy.

The chain employs TRBV5-1 and TRBJ2-7, with 7 bases identical to TRBD1. The V gene's germline CDR1 is SGHRS and CDR2 YFSETQ. CDR3 length equals 16 residues. J was trimmed by 2 bases and V by 1 base; bases with no gene match: 9. CDR3 nucleotide sequence: TGCGCCAGCAGCTTGTGGCAGGGGGACGGGACCTACGAGCAGTACTTC. Translation: CASSLWQGDGTYEQYF.

A few counts support this clonotype. The chain joins TRBV29-1 to TRBJ2-3; D is ambiguous. V lost 0 bases and J lost 4, with 11 bases in between. The CDR3 runs 14 residues. Germline loops: CDR1 SQVTM, CDR2 ANQGSEA. The CDR3 loop is CSVEDYGSADTQYF. DNA of the CDR3: TGCAGCGTTGAAGATTATGGGTCTGCAGATACGCAGTATTTT.

This sequence joins TRBV27 and TRBJ2-7; perhaps TRBD1 as D (5 bases). With 0 bases removed from V and 6 bases from J, the gap between germline ends came to 9 bases. Germline V gene data show CDR1 as MNHEY and CDR2 as SMNVEV (reference sequence). CDR3 length equals 13 residues. The DNA for the CDR3 is TGTGCCAGCAGTTTATCTTGGACAAGCGAGCAGTACTTC. It encodes CASSLSWTSEQYF.

This clonotype was observed a few times. This rearrangement joins TRBV24-1 to TRBJ2-5, with D possibly matching TRBD2 (6 bases). The germline gives CDR1 KGHDR, CDR2 SFDVKD. V was clipped by 11 bases and J by 6 bases, with 21 bases between them. The CDR3 extends over 14 amino acids. In DNA, the CDR3 is TGTGCCAGCTGGAACCAGGGAGGAGAAAAGACCCAGTACTTC. Its translation is CASWNQGGEKTQYF.

This chain uses TRBV20-1 with TRBJ1-5; tentatively, D is TRBD1 (5 bases). Per the germline V gene, CDR1 is DFQATT and CDR2 is SNEGSKA (reference sequence). This CDR3 has 13 residues. Trimming removed 1 base at V and 14 bases at J, with 18 bases between. Here the CDR3 reads CSARGSGTPYEHF. As DNA, the CDR3 is TGCAGTGCTAGAGGAAGCGGGACCCCCTACGAGCATTTT.

This clonotype was recorded once. A much larger clone lies one base from this, so it may be a read error. The gene calls are TRBV7-3 and TRBJ2-7; D tentatively fits TRBD1 or TRBD2 (5 bases each). The V gene's germline CDR1 is SGHTA and CDR2 FQGTGA. The CDR3 runs 13 residues. CDR3 DNA sequence: TGTGCCAGCCGCTTTGGGGGAGTAAGCGAGCAGTACTTC. Amino acid sequence: CASRFGGVSEQYF.

This clonotype came up a few times. At one end, the junction sequence differs from germline, possibly due to a read error. The CDR3 sequence: CASSHDPGQGVSPLHF. CDR3 in DNA: TGCGCCAGCAGCCACGATCCGGGACAGGGGGTTTCACCCCTCCACTTT. This chain joins TRBV11-3 and TRBJ1-6, with 11 bases fitting TRBD1. CDR1 and CDR2 (germline): SGHNT, YENEEA. The CDR3 has 16 residues.

The rearrangement links TRBV24-1 to TRBJ2-1; 7 bases are a match to TRBD1. Trimming cost V 9 bases and J 6 bases; bases outside gene matches: 7. Germline V gene sequence: CDR1 KGHDR, CDR2 SFDVKD. The length of the CDR3 is 13 residues. CDR3 sequence: CATSHYRGNEQFF. CDR3 DNA sequence: TGTGCCACCTCCCACTACAGGGGCAATGAGCAGTTCTTC.